These 21 T cell receptor beta chains originate from one sample sequenced in a study of blood T cell repertoires in COVID-19. Libraries were prepared by immunoSEQ multiplex PCR; TCRdb keeps only in-frame clonotypes and omits some of them. This sample has under 200,000 clones; roughly 82% occur once, and the top ten carry around 5.5%. The specimen sequenced was PBMCs or T cells enriched from blood (not recorded which). The source is a woman aged 55-70 years with acute COVID-19.

The chain joins TRBV9 to TRBJ2-7; TRBD2 aligns across 8 bases. This CDR3 spans 15 amino acids. CDR1 and CDR2 (germline): SGDLS, YYNGEE. J was trimmed by 2 bases and V by 3 bases; bases with no gene match: 7. The CDR3 sequence: CASSATSGFTYEQYF. The CDR3 DNA reads as TGTGCCAGCAGCGCAACTAGCGGCTTTACCTACGAGCAGTACTTC.

The chain couples TRBV4-3 to TRBJ2-3, with 8 bases fitting TRBD2. The germline V gene has CDR1 LGHNA and CDR2 YSLEER. Losses at the gene ends were 3 bases for V and 11 bases for J; bases not matched to a gene: 4. The CDR3 loop spans 12 amino acids. The CDR3 coding sequence is TGCGCCAGCAGCCAGAGCGGGGGCGGGCAGTATTTT. Encoded protein: CASSQSGGGQYF.

J is TRBJ2-1 and V is TRBV2; 10 positions match TRBD2. Losses at the gene ends were 8 bases for V and 1 base for J; bases not matched to a gene: 14. The CDR3 has 18 residues. The germline CDR1 and CDR2 sequences are SNHLY and FYNNEI. The CDR3 is CASGRGGSSGGSYNEQFF. The DNA for the CDR3 is TGTGCCAGCGGACGTGGGGGCTCTAGCGGGGGTTCCTACAATGAGCAGTTCTTC.

This clone turned up a few times. The chain couples TRBV27 to TRBJ1-6; TRBD1 matches 7 bases. Germline-derived CDR1 and CDR2 are MNHEY and SMNVEV (reference sequence). V trimming: 6 bases; J trimming: 4 bases; junction bases outside the gene matches: 3. This CDR3 has 14 residues. The CDR3 spells CASSLGQYNSPLHF. CDR3 bases: TGTGCCAGCAGCCTGGGACAGTATAATTCACCCCTCCACTTT.

The CDR3 here is CASSLRAGLAVSDTQYF. CDR3 in DNA: TGTGCCAGCAGCCTCAGGGCAGGACTAGCGGTCTCAGATACGCAGTATTTT. The rearrangement uses TRBV7-8 and TRBJ2-3, with 10 bases aligning to TRBD2. The CDR3 sequence is 17 residues long. Germline V CDR1 and CDR2: SGHVS, FQNEAQ. Losses at the gene ends were 5 bases for V and 4 bases for J; bases not matched to a gene: 12.

This chain connects TRBV7-8 to TRBJ1-1; weak D call: TRBD1 (5 bases). The CDR3 is 14 amino acids. CDR1 SGHVS and CDR2 FQNEAQ come from the germline V gene. Trimming took off 0 bases at V and 5 bases at J, with 10 bases between the two ends. The DNA of the CDR3 is TGTGCCAGCAGCTTAGCGCTGCGGGGGACTGAAGCTTTCTTT. It specifies CASSLALRGTEAFF.

This chain uses TRBV2 with TRBJ1-6, with D tentatively TRBD1 (6 bases). Germline CDR1 is SNHLY and CDR2 is FYNNEI. V dropped 4 bases and J dropped 7 bases, with 14 bases sitting between them. This CDR3 spans 15 amino acids. The CDR3: CASSVVAQGNSPLHF. The CDR3 DNA sequence: TGTGCCAGCAGTGTGGTGGCACAGGGCAATTCACCCCTCCACTTT. The whole variable domain, filled in from reference TRBV2 and TRBJ1-6, reads EPEVTQTPSHQVTQMGQEVILRCVPISNHLYFYWYRQILGQKVEFLVSFYNNEISEKSEIFDDQFSVERPDGSNFTLKIRSTKLEDSAMYFCASSVVAQGNSPLHFGNGTRLTVT.

This CDR3 is CASSGGRNQPQHF. DNA of the CDR3: TGTGCCAGCAGTGGCGGGCGCAATCAGCCCCAGCATTTT. The chain employs TRBV28 and TRBJ1-5; D uncertain. Trimming stripped 5 bases from V and 2 bases from J, with 7 bases between. This CDR3 spans 13 amino acids. CDR1 is MDHEN, CDR2 SYDVKM, per germline.

The chain employs TRBV11-2 and TRBJ2-5; 7 positions match TRBD2. CDR3 length: 13 amino acids. The V gene's germline CDR1 is SGHAT and CDR2 FQNNGV. Trimming at V came to 7 bases and at J to 3 bases, leaving 5 bases not matched to a gene. CDR3 amino acids: CASMRGREETQYF. The CDR3 DNA sequence: TGTGCCAGCATGCGGGGGAGGGAAGAGACCCAGTACTTC.

V is TRBV19 and J is TRBJ2-4; D ambiguous. CDR1 and CDR2 (germline): LNHDA, SQIVND (reference sequence). The CDR3 covers 15 residues. Deletions cut 6 bases from V and 2 bases from J, with 14 bases between. The CDR3 bases are TGTGCCAGTAGGATCGCAGGTTATTCCAAAAACATTCAGTACTTC. Amino acids: CASRIAGYSKNIQYF.

The chain employs TRBV24-1 and TRBJ1-2, with D perhaps matching TRBD1 (6 bases). Trimming took 4 bases from V and 4 from J, leaving 12 bases between them. Per germline, CDR1 KGHDR and CDR2 SFDVKD. The CDR3 consists of 14 residues. CDR3 sequence: CATSEPTGSYGYTF. The CDR3 DNA reads as TGTGCCACCAGTGAACCCACAGGGTCCTATGGCTACACCTTC.

The chain has TRBV6-5 and TRBJ2-2; TRBD1 agrees at 9 bases. Germline V lookup: CDR1 MNHEY, CDR2 SVGAGI. The CDR3 spans 15 residues. V gave up 2 bases and J gave up 3 bases; unmatched junction bases: 1. The CDR3 nucleotides read TGTGCCAGCAGTTACCGGACAGGGGACACCGGGGAGCTGTTTTTT. It codes for CASSYRTGDTGELFF.

This chain joins TRBV21-1 and TRBJ2-7; TRBD1 is the table's D call, not checked against the DNA. TRBV21-1 counts as a pseudogene. The CDR3 contains 14 residues. CDR3 DNA sequence: TGTGCCAGCAGCAAAGCCAACAGGGGGTACGAGCAGTACTTC. Protein product: CASSKANRGYEQYF.

V and J are TRBV11-2 and TRBJ2-7; 7 positions agree with TRBD1. V lost 4 bases and J lost 0; bases outside the gene matches: 3. This CDR3 has 14 residues. Germline lookup yields CDR1 SGHAT and CDR2 FQNNGV. As DNA, the CDR3 is TGTGCCAGCAGCTCGGGACAGCACTCCTACGAGCAGTACGTC. It specifies CASSSGQHSYEQYV.

The rearrangement joins TRBV19 to TRBJ1-2; D is perhaps TRBD1 (6 bases). V lost 9 bases and J 1 base, leaving 15 bases between the germline ends. There are 14 residues in the CDR3. From germline, CDR1 is LNHDA and CDR2 SQIVND (reference sequence). DNA for the CDR3: TGTGCCAGCCGGAGGGGGGGCGTTAACTATGGCTACACCTTC. Residues: CASRRGGVNYGYTF.

This sequence joins TRBV4-1 and TRBJ2-2; the D gene is possibly TRBD1 (5 bases). Trimming took off 7 bases at V and 0 bases at J, with 12 bases between the two ends. The V gene's germline CDR1 is MGHRA and CDR2 YSYEKL. CDR3 length: 15 residues. CDR3 in DNA: TGCGCCAGCACGCGACAGACCGCGAACACCGGGGAGCTGTTTTTT. This gives the protein CASTRQTANTGELFF.

The sample holds a few counts of this clone. The rearrangement links TRBV30 to TRBJ1-4, with a weak D call TRBD1 (6 bases). Germline CDR1 and CDR2: GTSNPN and SVGIG (reference sequence). Trimming took off 4 bases at V and 8 bases at J, with 17 bases between the two ends. This CDR3 region has 14 residues. CDR3 DNA: TGTGCCTGGAAAATACAGGGTGTAGGGGAAAAACTGTTTTTT. Translated: CAWKIQGVGEKLFF.

The chain employs TRBV4-2 and TRBJ2-5; 7 positions agree with TRBD1. V was clipped by 0 bases and J by 4 bases; unmatched bases: 2. Germline V gene data show CDR1 as LGHNA and CDR2 as YNFKEQ. The CDR3 length is 14 residues. CDR3 DNA sequence: TGTGCCAGCAGCCAAGAAAACAGGGGAGAGACCCAGTACTTC. It codes for CASSQENRGETQYF.

This chain links TRBV10-1 with TRBJ1-1, with TRBD1 identical over 7 bases. The CDR3 runs 14 residues. J was trimmed by 4 bases and V by 0 bases; bases with no gene match: 2. Germline loops: CDR1 WNHNN, CDR2 SYGVQD (reference sequence). CDR3 coding DNA: TGCGCCAGCAGTGAGTCGTACAGGGGCACTGAAGCTTTCTTT. It encodes CASSESYRGTEAFF.

The chain has TRBV5-1 and TRBJ2-4, with D possibly matching TRBD2 (7 bases). V lost 1 base to trimming and J lost 6 bases, with 8 bases between them. Germline values: CDR1 SGHRS, CDR2 YFSETQ. CDR3 length: 13 amino acids. CDR3 sequence reads: CASSLRGANIQYF. CDR3 nucleotide sequence: TGCGCCAGCAGCTTGCGGGGGGCAAACATTCAGTACTTC.

The sample holds one count of this clone. J is TRBJ1-2 and V is TRBV5-1; D remains ambiguous. V gave up 0 bases and J gave up 7 bases, with 16 bases separating them. CDR3 length: 15 amino acids. Germline CDR1 and CDR2: SGHRS and YFSETQ. CDR3 protein: CASSLDGVSSGGYTF. In nucleotides, the CDR3 is TGCGCCAGCAGCTTGGATGGCGTCAGCTCAGGTGGCTACACCTTC.